This record covers a single T cell receptor beta chain. Its antigen is undetermined. The RNA input was roughly 0.45 to 1 ug, and it was reverse transcribed with random hexamers. Amplification of TCR beta CDR3 by immunoSEQ multiplex PCR spanned 54 Vbeta and 13 Jbeta. TCRdb reanalysed the immunoSEQ multiplex PCR reads using MiXCR and keeps one entry per CDR3 protein. The sample records 90,000 to 150,000 distinct CDR3 sequences, approximately 91% being singletons. The study used healthy donors as controls matched for age and sex. Through negative isolation, CD4+ and CD8+ T cells were obtained, while TEMRA cells were enriched using FACS. The data originate from a study of CD8 T cells in Susac syndrome. General study points: The study acknowledged a relatively small number of individuals in its TCR sequencing and HLA analysis.

V gave up 7 bases and J gave up 7 bases; unmatched junction bases: 9. The V gene's germline CDR1 is SGHRS and CDR2 YFSETQ. This CDR3 region has 14 residues. The sequenced sample was CD4+ T cells from PBMCs. The chain combines TRBV5-1 with TRBJ2-1; 9 bases fit TRBD1. The TCR originated in a human donor in good health. CDR3 sequence reads: CASSLDRGGNEQFF. Written as DNA, the CDR3 is TGCGCCAGCTCCCTGGACAGGGGAGGGAATGAGCAGTTCTTC.